Listed below are T cell receptor beta chains from one sample, sequenced in a study of cytomegalovirus exposure and HLA in healthy donors. Sequencing was performed with immunoSEQ multiplex PCR; in TCRdb, only in-frame clones are kept and a portion is missing. In the table there are under 200,000 clones, approximately 73% of which are singletons. Material: PBMCs. These receptors all come from a middle-aged man in good health and CMV-seronegative. The CDR3 runs from the conserved cysteine through the conserved F or W. The order of the fields is V gene, J gene, D gene, CDR3 protein. The D gene is left open where the match is weak.

v_call: TRBV18; j_call: TRBJ1-1; d_call: NA; cdr3_aa: CASSPRDARGTEAFF
v_call: TRBV2; j_call: TRBJ2-7; d_call: TRBD1; cdr3_aa: CASTVDRGAYEQYF
v_call: TRBV5-6; j_call: TRBJ2-5; d_call: NA; cdr3_aa: CASSFSASEEVKKTQYF
v_call: TRBV5-1; j_call: TRBJ2-5; d_call: NA; cdr3_aa: CASSYGGLSGETQYF
v_call: TRBV7-2; j_call: TRBJ1-5; d_call: NA; cdr3_aa: CASSLDSTGGNQPQHF
v_call: TRBV25-1; j_call: TRBJ2-1; d_call: NA; cdr3_aa: CASSDYRVGNEQFF
v_call: TRBV28; j_call: TRBJ2-3; d_call: TRBD1; cdr3_aa: CASRRTGLSSTDTQYF
v_call: TRBV27; j_call: TRBJ2-7; d_call: TRBD2; cdr3_aa: CASSPTGTSVAFYEQYF
v_call: TRBV27; j_call: TRBJ1-2; d_call: NA; cdr3_aa: CASSPDSTYGYTF
v_call: TRBV13; j_call: TRBJ2-1; d_call: TRBD1; cdr3_aa: CASSLDRSIDEQFF
v_call: TRBV28; j_call: TRBJ1-1; d_call: NA; cdr3_aa: CASSYQLGGDTEAFF
v_call: TRBV15; j_call: TRBJ2-6; d_call: NA; cdr3_aa: CATNSRVSGANVLTF
v_call: TRBV6-5; j_call: TRBJ1-2; d_call: NA; cdr3_aa: CASRGTGEGYTF
v_call: TRBV10-3; j_call: TRBJ1-4; d_call: TRBD1; cdr3_aa: CAISDRGQGGEKLFF
v_call: TRBV5-1; j_call: TRBJ2-2; d_call: TRBD2; cdr3_aa: CASSLLAGGLNTGELFF
v_call: TRBV7-8; j_call: TRBJ2-2; d_call: NA; cdr3_aa: CASSLVRNTGELFF
v_call: TRBV6-6; j_call: TRBJ2-7; d_call: NA; cdr3_aa: CASSLASLSPSEQYF
v_call: TRBV25-1; j_call: TRBJ2-1; d_call: TRBD1; cdr3_aa: CASSESGTGFHEQFF
v_call: TRBV7-7; j_call: TRBJ2-7; d_call: NA; cdr3_aa: CAVHCRGTGSYEQYF
v_call: TRBV6-6; j_call: TRBJ2-1; d_call: NA; cdr3_aa: CASSKAGLESYNEQFF
v_call: TRBV7-2; j_call: TRBJ1-6; d_call: TRBD1; cdr3_aa: CASSRTGGPSSYNSPLHF
v_call: TRBV5-3; j_call: TRBJ2-2; d_call: TRBD2; cdr3_aa: CARSSLAGSFPGELFF
v_call: TRBV7-9; j_call: TRBJ1-5; d_call: NA; cdr3_aa: CASSVSQGNQPQHF
v_call: TRBV19; j_call: TRBJ1-1; d_call: TRBD1; cdr3_aa: CASSTRTGREAFF
v_call: TRBV5-4; j_call: TRBJ2-3; d_call: TRBD2; cdr3_aa: CASSPTSGGVRHTDTQYF
v_call: TRBV5-4; j_call: TRBJ2-6; d_call: NA; cdr3_aa: CASSSPTGEGAGANVLTF
v_call: TRBV18; j_call: TRBJ2-1; d_call: TRBD2; cdr3_aa: CASSPPTSGGARNEQFF
v_call: TRBV6-1; j_call: NA; d_call: TRBD2; cdr3_aa: CASLADTEYEQYF
v_call: TRBV9; j_call: TRBJ2-5; d_call: TRBD2; cdr3_aa: CASSHGLAGGTSETQYF
v_call: TRBV10-3; j_call: TRBJ1-1; d_call: TRBD1; cdr3_aa: CAISEGQGITEAFF
v_call: TRBV27; j_call: TRBJ2-7; d_call: TRBD1; cdr3_aa: CASSLASTGEYEQYF
v_call: TRBV4-1; j_call: TRBJ1-1; d_call: TRBD1; cdr3_aa: CASSQEPGQGTEAFF
v_call: TRBV14; j_call: TRBJ2-1; d_call: TRBD1; cdr3_aa: CASSQEQGLDEQFF
v_call: TRBV7-9; j_call: TRBJ1-3; d_call: NA; cdr3_aa: CASSLAGGTGNTIYF
v_call: TRBV9; j_call: TRBJ2-1; d_call: NA; cdr3_aa: CASSASGQVGYNEQFF
v_call: TRBV13; j_call: TRBJ2-7; d_call: NA; cdr3_aa: CASSLRGTVGEQYF
v_call: TRBV7-2; j_call: TRBJ2-3; d_call: NA; cdr3_aa: CASSLVGGVGTDTQYF
v_call: TRBV6-5; j_call: TRBJ2-3; d_call: NA; cdr3_aa: CASRRGNTQYF
v_call: TRBV6-1; j_call: TRBJ2-7; d_call: NA; cdr3_aa: CASSEGPNEQYF
v_call: TRBV9; j_call: TRBJ2-7; d_call: NA; cdr3_aa: CASSVGKGSYEQYF
v_call: TRBV7-9; j_call: TRBJ2-5; d_call: NA; cdr3_aa: CASSLGGIETQYF
v_call: TRBV11-2; j_call: TRBJ2-7; d_call: TRBD1; cdr3_aa: CASRTWDRSHHEQYF
v_call: TRBV28; j_call: TRBJ1-5; d_call: TRBD1; cdr3_aa: CASLMWGQGNQPQHF
v_call: TRBV28; j_call: TRBJ1-4; d_call: NA; cdr3_aa: CASSLLNEKLFF
v_call: TRBV4-3; j_call: TRBJ2-7; d_call: TRBD2; cdr3_aa: CASSQDAGGEQYF
v_call: TRBV5-6; j_call: TRBJ2-7; d_call: NA; cdr3_aa: CASSFPPGNSYEQYF
v_call: TRBV5-4; j_call: TRBJ2-5; d_call: NA; cdr3_aa: CASSLVVTSETQYF
v_call: TRBV6-5; j_call: TRBJ1-1; d_call: TRBD1; cdr3_aa: CASSFDRGSTEAFF